This T cell receptor (beta chain) comes out of a study of beta chain features in type 1 diabetes. Central memory, naive, regulatory and stem cell-like memory CD4+ cells were sorted by CD45RO/CCR7/CD25/CD127/CD95/CD27. Every isolated RNA sample was fully reverse transcribed, so sequencing captured expressed TCRB transcripts. Clones were read by immunoSEQ multiplex PCR, and TCRdb kept only the in-frame ones, dropping some. The repertoire includes over 700,000 clones, under 20% of them detected once, and around 0.02% sits in the top ten. This CDR3 has 15 residues. In germline, CDR1 is LGHNA, CDR2 YSLEER. Trimming cost V 1 base and J 4 bases, with 11 bases left between them.

The chain combines TRBV4-3 with TRBJ2-1; D is uncertain. The sequence was collected from a woman aged 18-29 years in good health. Sequencing input: naive CD4+ T cells from blood. Here the CDR3 DNA reads TGCGCCAGCAGCCAAGGAAGGAACCCGTACAATGAGCAGTTCTTC. It is translated as CASSQGRNPYNEQFF.